This T cell receptor (beta chain) was identified during a study of cytomegalovirus exposure and HLA in healthy donors. Turning to the study itself: Early released data had around 79 million unique TCRs, all coming from HLA-typed donors. Study observations and caveats: Researchers reportedly found TCR beta sequences accurately predicted most subjects' HLA-A and HLA-B alleles.

It was with 60 Vbeta and 13 Jbeta primers that the PCR ran. Authors' analysis steps: Later work found roughly 80 million unique TCR beta chains, with about 10 million shared. Using immunoSEQ multiplex PCR, the repertoire was profiled, and TCRdb retains in-frame clones only, with some absent. D and trimming come from the DNA, and the V and J calls and clone size come from that table. The data show 80,000 to 130,000 clones, with under 80% seen just once and about 4.3% held by the top ten. This cohort consisted of healthy bone marrow donors. CDR3 length equals 12 residues. The V end lost 2 bases, the J end lost 5 bases, and 4 bases lay between the germline ends. CDR1 MRHNA and CDR2 SNTAGT come from the germline V gene. Regarding this clone: Antigen unknown.

The V and J genes are TRBV6-4 and TRBJ2-1, with D hard to call. The clonotype was recovered from a woman under 30 in good health and CMV-seropositive. The sequencing sample was made of PBMCs. The chain's CDR3 is CASSDGNNEQFF. The CDR3 region has the DNA TGTGCCAGCAGTGACGGCAACAATGAGCAGTTCTTC.